The 16 T cell receptor beta chains given below trace back to one sample, sequenced in a study of cytomegalovirus exposure and HLA in healthy donors. Profiled with immunoSEQ multiplex PCR; TCRdb holds only in-frame clones, not every one. The sample comprises about 300,000 clones, around 87% of which are singletons, and about 0.9% rests with the top ten. The sequenced sample consisted of PBMCs. Source of these receptors: a woman aged 18-29 years in good health and CMV-seronegative.

The chain has TRBV2 and TRBJ2-6, with D perhaps matching TRBD1 (6 bases). Per germline, CDR1 SNHLY and CDR2 FYNNEI. V was shortened by 6 bases and J by 0 bases, with 12 bases between the two germline ends. This CDR3 has 16 residues. The CDR3 DNA follows: TGTGCCAGCAGCATAGGGACAAACTCTGGGGCCAACGTCCTGACTTTC. It specifies CASSIGTNSGANVLTF.

The V and J genes are TRBV27 and TRBJ2-7, with D possibly matching TRBD2 (6 bases). This CDR3 has 14 residues. Trimming took off 6 bases at V and 3 bases at J, with 15 bases between the two ends. The V gene's germline CDR1 is MNHEY and CDR2 SMNVEV (reference sequence). CDR3 region: CASSLWGGGYEQYF. CDR3 bases: TGTGCCAGCAGCCTGTGGGGAGGAGGCTACGAGCAGTACTTC.

The J gene is TRBJ1-2, the V gene TRBV2, with D tentatively TRBD1 (6 bases). Trimming removed 6 bases at V and 8 bases at J, with 16 bases between. This CDR3 comprises 13 residues. Germline CDR1 is SNHLY and CDR2 is FYNNEI. CDR3 in DNA: TGTGCCAGCAGGGGCGGGGGGGCCCACGGCTACACCTTC. Its protein is CASRGGGAHGYTF.

Remarks on this clone: The limits of the CDR3 on the DNA are not certain, so only TCRdb's listed CDR3 is given. The gene calls are TRBV2 and TRBJ2-7; the DNA was not compared with TRBD1, the D call given in the table. Germline-derived CDR1 and CDR2 are SNHLY and FYNNEI. The CDR3 length is 13 residues, termini included. Here the CDR3 reads CASSVGTGALEYF.

The count of this clone is one. The V and J genes are TRBV5-1 and TRBJ2-3; tentatively, D is TRBD2 (6 bases). V was shortened by 1 base and J by 1 base, with 16 bases between the two germline ends. The germline V gene has CDR1 SGHRS and CDR2 YFSETQ. CDR3 length: 17 amino acids. The CDR3 DNA reads TGCGCCAGCAGCTTGTGGGGTAGCGGAGGGGGCACAGATACGCAGTATTTT. This gives the protein CASSLWGSGGGTDTQYF. Together with reference TRBV5-1 and TRBJ2-3, the CDR3 gives the full variable domain: KAGVTQTPRYLIKTRGQQVTLSCSPISGHRSVSWYQQTPGQGLQFLFEYFSETQRNKGNFPGRFSGRQFSNSRSEMNVSTLELGDSALYLCASSLWGSGGGTDTQYFGPGTRLTVL.

The chain is built from TRBV28 and TRBJ1-2, with D uncertain. The CDR3 runs 11 residues. V lost 7 bases to trimming and J lost 4 bases, with 7 bases between them. Looked up from germline, CDR1 is MDHEN and CDR2 is SYDVKM. CDR3 loop: CASKTFYGYTF. The CDR3 nucleotides read TGTGCCAGCAAAACTTTCTATGGCTACACCTTC.

The chain recombines TRBV4-3 with TRBJ2-3, with D perhaps TRBD1 (6 bases). The CDR3 runs 13 residues. In germline, CDR1 is LGHNA, CDR2 YSLEER. V was cut by 6 bases and J by 4 bases, with 11 bases left in between. CDR3 residues: CASSSDRPDTQYF. For the CDR3, the DNA is TGCGCCAGCAGTTCTGACAGGCCAGATACGCAGTATTTT.

The chain joins TRBV6-1 to TRBJ2-7; 9 nucleotides agree with TRBD2. The ends lost 4 bases at V and 9 bases at J; junction bases unmatched: 13. There are 15 residues in the CDR3. CDR1 and CDR2 from the germline V gene are MNHNS and SASEGT. The CDR3 DNA sequence: TGTGCCAGCAGTGTTGGTGGTAGCGGGGGCACTTGGCAGTACTTC. Amino acids: CASSVGGSGGTWQYF.

The chain is built from TRBV4-3 and TRBJ2-1, with D tentatively TRBD1 (5 bases). CDR3 length equals 14 residues. Deletions cut 1 base from V and 5 bases from J, with 9 bases between. Germline-derived CDR1 and CDR2 are LGHNA and YSLEER. For the CDR3, the DNA is TGCGCCAGCAGCCAAGTAGTAGGGGACAATGAGCAGTTCTTC. Translated: CASSQVVGDNEQFF.

Written as DNA, the CDR3 is TGTGCCAGCAGTTTCGGACAGGGATTACAAGAGACCCAGTACTTC. Translated: CASSFGQGLQETQYF. The V and J genes are TRBV27 and TRBJ2-5, with 8 bases that match TRBD1. CDR1 MNHEY and CDR2 SMNVEV come from the germline V gene (reference sequence). The CDR3 has 15 residues. The junction had 5 bases not matched to a gene; V was cut back by 3 bases and J by 2 bases.

The chain uses TRBV5-1 and TRBJ1-1; a weak D match, TRBD1 (5 bases). The CDR3 has 13 residues. CDR1 and CDR2 (germline): SGHRS, YFSETQ. V dropped 6 bases and J dropped 1 base, with 10 bases sitting between them. The CDR3 bases are TGCGCCAGCATGGGAACAGGGAACACTGAAGCTTTCTTT. Encoded protein: CASMGTGNTEAFF.

This clone was found a few times. J is TRBJ2-3 and V is TRBV5-1, with D possibly TRBD2 on 5 matching bases. Germline V gene data show CDR1 as SGHRS and CDR2 as YFSETQ. V shed 2 bases and J shed 1 base, with 8 bases lying between them. This CDR3 is 14 amino acids long. CDR3 residues: CASSLGSGTDTQYF. The DNA for the CDR3 is TGCGCCAGCAGCTTAGGGAGCGGCACAGATACGCAGTATTTT.

The chain links TRBV27 to TRBJ2-3, with TRBD2 matching over 14 bases. The germline V gene has CDR1 MNHEY and CDR2 SMNVEV (reference sequence). The CDR3 runs to 19 residues. Germline trimming cut 5 bases from V and 8 bases from J; bases unmatched to any gene: 18. The CDR3: CASSPTSGRAYSGWGTQYF. CDR3 sequence (DNA): TGTGCCAGCAGTCCGACTAGCGGGAGGGCTTACTCCGGATGGGGTACGCAGTATTTT.

The rearrangement uses TRBV5-4 and TRBJ2-5; D perhaps matches TRBD1 (6 bases). Germline V CDR1 and CDR2: SGHNT, YYREEE (reference sequence). V dropped 4 bases and J dropped 1 base, with 11 bases sitting between them. The CDR3 runs to 14 residues. As DNA, the CDR3 is TGTGCCAGCAGCGACGGACAGCCCCAAGAGACCCAGTACTTC. Protein: CASSDGQPQETQYF.

The rearrangement uses TRBV6-6 and TRBJ2-3; D possibly corresponds to TRBD2 (6 bases). CDR3 size: 12 residues. V lost 5 bases, J lost 10 bases, and 13 bases lay in between. The V gene's germline CDR1 is MNHNY and CDR2 SVGAGI (reference sequence). CDR3 DNA sequence: TGTGCCAGCAGTCAACGACTAGTTGCGCAGTATTTT. The encoded protein is CASSQRLVAQYF.

J is TRBJ2-1 and V is TRBV29-1; D ambiguous. Germline CDR1 and CDR2: SQVTM and ANQGSEA. This CDR3 spans 14 amino acids. The germline V and J ends were trimmed by 6 bases and 8 bases, with 20 bases remaining between them. The CDR3 reads CSVPPRHGMDEQFF. The CDR3, as DNA: TGCAGCGTCCCCCCCCGACATGGAATGGATGAGCAGTTCTTC.